These 20 T cell receptor beta chains originate from one sample sequenced in a study of cytomegalovirus exposure and HLA in healthy donors. This PCR relied on a set of 60 Vbeta primers and 13 Jbeta primers. Profiled with immunoSEQ multiplex PCR; TCRdb holds only in-frame clones, not every one. The sample has 150,000 to 200,000 clones; over 75% are singletons. The sample comprised PBMCs. The receptor set was obtained from a woman aged 45-59 years in good health and CMV-seronegative.

The sample holds a few counts of this clone. The chain uses TRBV7-9 and TRBJ2-1, with D possibly being TRBD2 (6 bases). Germline-derived CDR1 and CDR2 are SEHNR and FQNEAQ (reference sequence). There are 17 residues in the CDR3. V was cut by 5 bases and J by 2 bases, with 19 bases left in between. CDR3: CASSPPSFREPYNEQFF. CDR3 DNA sequence: TGTGCCAGCAGCCCCCCTTCCTTTCGGGAGCCCTACAATGAGCAGTTCTTC.

The chain recombines TRBV19 with TRBJ2-7; D not resolved. CDR1 LNHDA and CDR2 SQIVND come from the germline V gene (reference sequence). The CDR3 extends over 15 amino acids. Trimming shortened V by 5 bases and J by 4 bases, and 18 bases separated the two germline ends. In DNA, the CDR3 is TGTGCCAGTAGTTCGACATCCCAAATTGTTTACGAGCAGTACTTC. Protein product: CASSSTSQIVYEQYF.

The rearrangement links TRBV6-5 to TRBJ2-5; tentative D call: TRBD2 (5 bases). Judging by the DNA end, TRBJ2-7 fits better; the J call may be wrong. Germline lookup yields CDR1 MNHEY and CDR2 SVGAGI. The CDR3 is 12 amino acids. The CDR3 DNA follows: TGTGCCTCCAGAAGAGGGTTATACGAGCAGTACTTC. Amino acid sequence: CASRRGLYEQYF.

V usage is TRBV7-9 and J usage is TRBJ2-1, with TRBD1 matching over 10 bases. Losses at the gene ends were 5 bases for V and 1 base for J; bases not matched to a gene: 5. Germline-derived CDR1 and CDR2 are SEHNR and FQNEAQ (reference sequence). The CDR3 runs to 16 residues. Written as DNA, the CDR3 is TGTGCCAGCAGCCCTGGACAGGGGGTATCCTACAATGAGCAGTTCTTC. Its protein is CASSPGQGVSYNEQFF.

This clone was found a few times. The chain uses TRBV7-2 and TRBJ2-1, with D unresolved. Germline V gives CDR1 SGHTA, CDR2 FQGNSA. Trimming pared 1 base from V and 8 bases from J, leaving 12 bases between. The CDR3 spans 14 residues. The CDR3 DNA reads as TGTGCCAGCAGCTTAGGAACTGTTGAGGATGAGCAGTTCTTC. Its translation: CASSLGTVEDEQFF. Using reference TRBV7-2 and TRBJ2-1 for the parts outside the CDR3, the full variable domain is GAGVSQSPSNKVTEKGKDVELRCDPISGHTALYWYRQSLGQGLEFLIYFQGNSAPDKSGLPSDRFSAERTGGSVSTLTIQRTQQEDSAVYLCASSLGTVEDEQFFGPGTRLTVL.

This clone was picked up one time. The V and J genes are TRBV10-1 and TRBJ1-1; 8 bases match TRBD1. Germline CDR1 and CDR2: WNHNN and SYGVQD (reference sequence). The CDR3 length is 14 residues. V was pared by 2 bases and J by 7 bases, with 6 bases of the junction left unmatched. The CDR3 DNA reads TGCGCCAGCAGTGAGGCAGGGGGCGGGAATGAAGCTTTCTTT. It yields the protein CASSEAGGGNEAFF.

The rearrangement links TRBV7-6 to TRBJ2-7; 8 bases are a match to TRBD1. Germline V gives CDR1 SGHVS, CDR2 FNYEAQ. V trimming: 1 base; J trimming: 2 bases; junction bases outside the gene matches: 1. The CDR3 consists of 14 residues. CDR3 in DNA: TGTGCCAGCAGCTTAGGACAGGGGACCTACGAGCAGTACTTC. It encodes CASSLGQGTYEQYF.

This clone was seen only a few times. J is TRBJ2-1 and V is TRBV7-2; 9 bases are shared with TRBD2. V dropped 3 bases and J dropped 7; count of bases not matched to a gene: 7. Per the germline V gene, CDR1 is SGHTA and CDR2 is FQGNSA. This CDR3 is built from 15 residues. CDR3 DNA: TGTGCCAGCAGCTTCGGACTAGCGAAGCGAAATGAGCAGTTCTTC. Protein product: CASSFGLAKRNEQFF.

J is TRBJ2-3 and V is TRBV30; TRBD2 aligns across 7 bases. Trimming removed 5 bases from V and 2 bases from J; junction bases left unmatched: 10. The CDR3 loop spans 15 amino acids. CDR1 is GTSNPN and CDR2 is SVGIG in the germline V gene (reference sequence). The CDR3 DNA follows: TGTGCCTGGGGCATGGCGGGAGCACACACAGATACGCAGTATTTT. Its protein is CAWGMAGAHTDTQYF.

The chain carries TRBV7-9 and TRBJ1-4; D is ambiguous. V was pared by 1 base and J by 4 bases, with 7 bases between. Germline CDR1 reads SEHNR; CDR2 reads FQNEAQ (reference sequence). The CDR3 length is 14 residues. CDR3 sequence reads: CASSLGRYNEKLFF. CDR3 sequence (DNA): TGTGCCAGCAGCTTAGGCAGATATAATGAAAAACTGTTTTTT.

The rearrangement links TRBV7-2 to TRBJ1-1; D might be TRBD1 (5 bases). The V gene's germline CDR1 is SGHTA and CDR2 FQGNSA. CDR3 size: 13 residues. The V and J ends lost 2 bases and 8 bases respectively, with 12 bases between them. The CDR3 nucleotides are TGTGCCAGCAGCTTAAATCAGGGTATGGAAGCTTTCTTT. This encodes CASSLNQGMEAFF.

The V call is TRBV2, the J call TRBJ2-3, with D maybe TRBD2 (7 bases). This CDR3 has 15 residues. With 3 bases removed from V and 4 bases from J, the gap between germline ends came to 14 bases. CDR1 is SNHLY, CDR2 FYNNEI, per germline. This CDR3 reads CASSDPGEGSDTQYF. The CDR3 DNA reads TGTGCCAGCAGTGACCCAGGGGAGGGTTCAGATACGCAGTATTTT.

CDR3 loop: CSAPRQETQYF. CDR3 nucleotide sequence: TGCAGTGCTCCCAGGCAGGAGACCCAGTACTTC. This chain joins TRBV20-1 and TRBJ2-5; D ambiguous. V lost 5 bases, J lost 5 bases, and 9 bases lay in between. Germline CDR1 DFQATT, CDR2 SNEGSKA (reference sequence). The CDR3 has 11 amino acids.

This chain links TRBV9 with TRBJ1-1; tentative D call: TRBD1 (5 bases). Trimming shortened V by 0 bases and J by 3 bases, and 9 bases separated the two germline ends. This CDR3 contains 14 residues. Germline V gene data show CDR1 as SGDLS and CDR2 as YYNGEE. The CDR3 DNA is TGTGCCAGCAGCGTAGAAGGGGCGGACACTGAAGCTTTCTTT. The encoded protein is CASSVEGADTEAFF.

The V gene is TRBV28, the J gene TRBJ2-3; D possibly corresponds to TRBD2 (7 bases). Trimming took 5 bases from V and 4 from J, leaving 19 bases between them. Germline CDR1 reads MDHEN; CDR2 reads SYDVKM. This CDR3 spans 16 amino acids. This chain's CDR3 is CASSPPPRGGADTQYF. CDR3 DNA: TGTGCCAGCAGTCCTCCCCCCAGGGGAGGGGCAGATACGCAGTATTTT.

The genes are TRBV5-4 and TRBJ1-1; tentative D call: TRBD1 (6 bases). The CDR3 consists of 16 residues. Germline values: CDR1 SGHNT, CDR2 YYREEE (reference sequence). V gave up 3 bases and J gave up 3 bases, with 18 bases separating them. The CDR3 is CASSYPSAKGDTEAFF. CDR3 nucleotide sequence: TGTGCCAGCAGCTACCCCTCCGCGAAGGGGGACACTGAAGCTTTCTTT.

J is TRBJ2-1 and V is TRBV28; 15 bases agree with TRBD2. The length of the CDR3 is 20 residues. The germline V gene has CDR1 MDHEN and CDR2 SYDVKM. Losses at the gene ends were 7 bases for V and 0 bases for J; bases not matched to a gene: 13. The CDR3 nucleotides read TGTGCCAGCAAACCCAGGACGGGACTAGCGGGGGGAAGCTCCTACAATGAGCAGTTCTTC. Translated, it gives CASKPRTGLAGGSSYNEQFF.

The chain combines TRBV19 with TRBJ2-7; TRBD2 agrees at 9 bases. Germline assignment: CDR1 LNHDA and CDR2 SQIVND (reference sequence). The CDR3 has 15 amino acids. Unmatched junction bases numbered 2, after V lost 0 bases and J lost 2 bases. Here the CDR3 reads CASSIDPSGTYEQYF. For the CDR3, the DNA is TGTGCCAGTAGTATAGATCCTAGCGGGACCTACGAGCAGTACTTC.

The sample holds one count of this clone. The chain has TRBV9 and TRBJ2-1, with TRBD2 matching over 11 bases. This CDR3 has 20 amino acids. Germline assignment: CDR1 SGDLS and CDR2 YYNGEE. After removal of 0 bases from V and 0 bases from J, the junction contained 11 bases not matched to a gene. The CDR3 sequence: CASSVAEFSGGASSYNEQFF. The CDR3 nucleotides read TGTGCCAGCAGCGTAGCAGAGTTTAGCGGGGGGGCAAGCTCCTACAATGAGCAGTTCTTC.

The CDR3 coding sequence is TGTGCCAGCGGCCAGGCCTATGGCTACACCTTC. This sequence encodes CASGQAYGYTF. The chain links TRBV6-5 to TRBJ1-2; no definite D call. This CDR3 is 11 amino acids long. Per germline, CDR1 MNHEY and CDR2 SVGAGI. V lost 8 bases and J lost 4, with 8 bases in between.